The 22 T cell receptor beta chains listed next were all sequenced from one sample in a study of CD4 and CD8 cells across lung adenocarcinoma regions (dated by TCRdb to the late 2010s). The library came from PCR. Reads for this sample came from a HiSeq X Ten. Clones were called with MiXCR by TCRdb after fastp trimmed the public reads at Q25, and only in-frame beta chains were retained. Identical CDR3 protein sequences are pooled into one entry, listed with their most common genes and DNA. This sample is represented by over 20,000 distinct CDR3 sequences; around 51% of them were singletons. The ten most abundant clones make up 25% to 30% of the sample. Material for sequencing was CD8+ T cells from the center of a lung tumor. The meaning of the sample's cell subset or site label: tumor center region. These receptors all stem from a female donor with lung adenocarcinoma. The CD4 and CD8 labels of this study may be unreliable.

The rearrangement uses TRBV4-1 and TRBJ2-3; a possible D gene is TRBD2 (6 bases). Germline V lookup: CDR1 MGHRA, CDR2 YSYEKL. The CDR3 totals 18 residues. Deletions cut 1 base from V and 1 base from J, with 18 bases between. CDR3 in DNA: TGCGCCAGCAGCCAAGTATATGGGGGGACTTTCGGCACAGATACGCAGTATTTT. Translated, it gives CASSQVYGGTFGTDTQYF.

The table lists this clonotype with a count of one. This sequence joins TRBV6-5 and TRBJ1-4; D not certain. V lost 4 bases to trimming and J lost 0 bases, with 3 bases between them. The CDR3 extends over 13 amino acids. CDR1 is MNHEY and CDR2 is SVGAGI in the germline V gene. CDR3 coding DNA: TGTGCCAGCAGTTTATCAACTAATGAAAAACTGTTTTTT. Its translation: CASSLSTNEKLFF.

This clonotype has only a few counts. V is TRBV11-1 and J is TRBJ2-5, with D maybe TRBD2 (7 bases). Germline-derived CDR1 and CDR2 are SGHAT and FQDESV (reference sequence). The CDR3 spans 14 residues. The germline V and J ends were trimmed by 6 bases and 6 bases, with 17 bases remaining between them. DNA of the CDR3: TGTGCCAGCAGAAAGTCGGGGGGCGGAAAGACCCAGTACTTC. Amino acid sequence: CASRKSGGGKTQYF.

This clonotype is classed as medium-sized. The chain links TRBV12-3 or TRBV12-4 to TRBJ2-5, with no clear D. The J call may be in error: the DNA end matches TRBJ2-7 better. This CDR3 spans 12 amino acids. The CDR3 spells CASSLLGYEQYV. The CDR3 nucleotides are TGTGCCAGCAGTTTGCTAGGCTACGAGCAGTACGTC.

CDR3 nucleotide sequence: TGTGCCAGCAGCCGTCAGCGGGAGGGCACGAACACCGGGGAGCTGTTTTTT. Protein product: CASSRQREGTNTGELFF. V usage is TRBV27 and J usage is TRBJ2-2, with 10 positions matching TRBD2. The CDR3 loop spans 17 amino acids. Per germline, CDR1 MNHEY and CDR2 SMNVEV (reference sequence). V trimming: 6 bases; J trimming: 0 bases; junction bases outside the gene matches: 7.

This clonotype was observed a few times. The chain joins TRBV9 to TRBJ2-3; D call uncertain. CDR3 length equals 14 residues. Per the germline V gene, CDR1 is SGDLS and CDR2 is YYNGEE. Trimming pared 0 bases from V and 3 bases from J, leaving 8 bases between. In DNA form, the CDR3 reads TGTGCCAGCAGCGTAGGGGCAAGGACAGATACGCAGTATTTT. Its protein product is CASSVGARTDTQYF.

This rearrangement joins TRBV7-2 to TRBJ2-3, with a tentative D call TRBD2 (6 bases). Looked up from germline, CDR1 is SGHTA and CDR2 is FQGNSA. V gave up 7 bases and J gave up 2 bases, with 16 bases separating them. This CDR3 comprises 15 residues. The CDR3: CASTELALSTDTQYF. CDR3 sequence (DNA): TGTGCCAGCACCGAGCTAGCGCTTTCCACAGATACGCAGTATTTT.

This clonotype has ten or more counts. This chain joins TRBV4-1 and TRBJ2-5; 8 nucleotides match TRBD1. Germline lookup yields CDR1 MGHRA and CDR2 YSYEKL. The CDR3 is 16 amino acids. Losses at the gene ends were 2 bases for V and 5 bases for J; bases not matched to a gene: 10. DNA for the CDR3: TGCGCCAGCAGCCAACCTGACAGGGGCAACGGGGAGACCCAGTACTTC. Translating gives CASSQPDRGNGETQYF.

V usage is TRBV6-1 and J usage is TRBJ2-3; D gene uncertain. Per germline, CDR1 MNHNS and CDR2 SASEGT. The ends were cut back, 0 bases at V and 4 bases at J, with 8 bases in the middle. The CDR3 length is 14 residues. CDR3 sequence: CASSEAFPPDTQYF. The CDR3 DNA sequence: TGTGCCAGCAGTGAAGCATTTCCGCCAGATACGCAGTATTTT.

The table lists this clonotype with a few counts. The rearrangement uses TRBV9 and TRBJ2-5; D possibly matches TRBD1 or TRBD2 (6 bases each). The J call may be incorrect, as the DNA end agrees better with TRBJ2-7. The CDR3 length is 14 residues. Germline values: CDR1 SGDLS, CDR2 YYNGEE. The DNA of the CDR3 is TGTGCCAGCAGCGCCGTTTTAGGGGGAGGCGAGCAGTACTTC. As protein: CASSAVLGGGEQYF.

The V gene is TRBV7-3, the J gene TRBJ2-6; D gene unclear. Trimming took off 0 bases at V and 3 bases at J, with 0 bases between the two ends. The CDR3 has 13 amino acids. In germline, CDR1 is SGHTA, CDR2 FQGTGA. CDR3 DNA sequence: TGTGCCAGCAGCTTAACTGGGGCCAACGTCCTGACTTTC. It specifies CASSLTGANVLTF.

This clonotype was found a few times. V and J are TRBV7-2 and TRBJ2-2, with 8 nucleotides matching TRBD2. Germline V CDR1 and CDR2: SGHTA, FQGNSA. The length of the CDR3 is 13 residues. J lost 6 bases, V lost 4 bases, and 1 base had no gene match. The CDR3 region has the DNA TGTGCCAGCAGCTCGCGGGGGGCCGGGGAGCTGTTTTTT. Protein sequence: CASSSRGAGELFF.

This clonotype is medium-sized in the sample. The chain joins TRBV4-1 to TRBJ2-1, with 7 bases matching TRBD1. In germline, CDR1 is MGHRA, CDR2 YSYEKL. Unmatched junction bases numbered 10, after V lost 3 bases and J lost 8 bases. This CDR3 is built from 15 residues. This CDR3 is CASSQGTASGDEQFF. The CDR3 DNA reads as TGCGCCAGCAGCCAGGGGACAGCGTCAGGGGATGAGCAGTTCTTC.

V usage is TRBV3-1 and J usage is TRBJ1-2; D perhaps matches TRBD1 (6 bases). The CDR3 length is 13 residues. From germline, CDR1 is LGHDT and CDR2 YNNKEL (reference sequence). V lost 3 bases, J lost 7 bases, and 12 bases lay in between. The CDR3 DNA is TGTGCCAGCAGCCACAGGGGAACTATTGGCTACACCTTC. Its protein is CASSHRGTIGYTF.

There are many counts of this clonotype. The chain recombines TRBV4-1 with TRBJ2-3, with D possibly being TRBD2 (10 bases). Germline CDR1 reads MGHRA; CDR2 reads YSYEKL. The CDR3 runs 22 residues. Deletions cut 4 bases from V and 2 bases from J, with 34 bases between. The DNA for the CDR3 is TGCGCCAGCAGCCGCCTCACAGGGGGCGCAGCGGGAGGGAAGATGATCACAGATACGCAGTATTTT. This gives the protein CASSRLTGGAAGGKMITDTQYF.

This clonotype was counted a few times. The chain is built from TRBV4-1 and TRBJ1-2; D ambiguous. Per germline, CDR1 MGHRA and CDR2 YSYEKL. Trimming removed 3 bases from V and 4 bases from J, with 12 bases in between. This CDR3 is built from 14 residues. CDR3 region: CASSQGGRRYGYTF. CDR3 coding DNA: TGCGCCAGCAGCCAGGGAGGAAGGCGCTATGGCTACACCTTC.

This clonotype has ten or more counts. This could be a read error, since a much larger clone is one nucleotide away. This CDR3 reads CASWRAATGDVTQFF. In DNA, the CDR3 is TGTGCCAGCTGGCGCGCGGCGACAGGGGACGTGACCCAGTTCTTC. The chain recombines TRBV6-1 with TRBJ2-1; 8 bases line up with TRBD1. The V gene's germline CDR1 is MNHNS and CDR2 SASEGT. There are 15 residues in the CDR3. V shed 8 bases and J 13 bases; nucleotides not matched to a gene: 19.

In regard to this clonotype: A junction end diverges from the germline sequence, so it may reflect a read error. The V and J genes are TRBV10-2 and TRBJ2-4, with TRBD2 matching over 7 bases. Germline values: CDR1 WSHSY, CDR2 SAAADI. This CDR3 has 13 amino acids. CDR3 DNA sequence: TGCGCCACGAGGGAGGGACCCAAAGACATTCAGTACTTC. Translating it yields CATREGPKDIQYF.

Comment on this clonotype: One end of the junction is discordant with germline, which a read error may explain. The V gene is TRBV27, the J gene TRBJ2-3, with no clear D. CDR3 length equals 11 residues. Germline V lookup: CDR1 MNHEY, CDR2 SMNVEV (reference sequence). The CDR3 DNA is TGTGCCGGCGGTCCCCAAGATACGCAGTACTTT. It codes for CAGGPQDTQYF.

On this clonotype itself: One end of the junction does not line up with germline, which may come from a read error. The chain employs TRBV7-2 and TRBJ2-2; D uncertain. Germline V gene data show CDR1 as SGHTA and CDR2 as FQGNSA. This CDR3 region has 13 residues. The CDR3 here is CASSFSKTGELFF. CDR3 DNA: TGTGCCAGCAGCTTCTCGAAGACCGGGGAGCTGTTTTTT.

About this clonotype itself: A junction boundary mismatches the germline segment, possibly from a read error. The chain joins TRBV11-2 to TRBJ2-3; the D is unclear. Germline lookup yields CDR1 SGHAT and CDR2 FQNNGV. The length of the CDR3 is 13 residues. The CDR3, as DNA: TGTGCCAGCAGCTTGATCGCTCTAGACACGCAGTATTTC. Translated: CASSLIALDTQYF.

The chain combines TRBV27 with TRBJ2-4, with TRBD2 identical over 7 bases. This CDR3 region has 13 residues. The germline gives CDR1 MNHEY, CDR2 SMNVEV (reference sequence). V shed 10 bases and J 10 bases; nucleotides not matched to a gene: 13. Written as DNA, the CDR3 is TGTGCCATCGGGGGGTGTGTACAAGAGATTCAGTACTTC. It codes for CAIGGCVQEIQYF.